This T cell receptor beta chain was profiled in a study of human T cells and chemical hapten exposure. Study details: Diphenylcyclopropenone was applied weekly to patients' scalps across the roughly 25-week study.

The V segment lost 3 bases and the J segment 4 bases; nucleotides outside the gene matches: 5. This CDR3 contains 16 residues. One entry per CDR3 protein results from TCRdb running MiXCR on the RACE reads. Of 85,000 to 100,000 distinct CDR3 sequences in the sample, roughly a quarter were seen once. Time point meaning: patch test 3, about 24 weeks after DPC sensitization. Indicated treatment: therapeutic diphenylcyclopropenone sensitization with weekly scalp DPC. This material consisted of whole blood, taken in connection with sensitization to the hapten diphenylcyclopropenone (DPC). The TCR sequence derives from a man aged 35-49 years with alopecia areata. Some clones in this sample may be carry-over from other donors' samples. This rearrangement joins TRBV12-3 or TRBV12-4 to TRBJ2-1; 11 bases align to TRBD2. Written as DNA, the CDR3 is TGTGCCAGCAGTTTGTTAGCGGGAGGGCAGTACAATGAGCAGTTCTTC. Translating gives CASSLLAGGQYNEQFF.